This TCR beta chain was documented in a study of vaccination effects on CD4 cells after COVID-19. With roughly 10 days of culture completed, CD4+ T cells were isolated. Note on this clone: Its specificity is not known.

TCRdb's copy holds only in-frame clones and misses some; the assay was immunoSEQ multiplex PCR. This sample carries under 50,000 clones, roughly 74% of them seen once, and the ten largest clones take approximately 8.6%. The receptor's source is a human donor who had a prior SARS-CoV-2 infection. The sequenced sample was CD4+ T cells from PBMCs cultured without peptide, obtained before COVID-19 vaccination.

The CDR3 here is CASSFYGQGQYF. CDR3 DNA: TGTGCCAGCAGTTTCTATGGACAGGGGCAGTACTTC. This sequence joins TRBV11-2 and TRBJ2-7; 8 nucleotides line up with TRBD1. The CDR3 is 12 amino acids. Trimming removed 6 bases from V and 9 bases from J; junction bases left unmatched: 7. Germline V gives CDR1 SGHAT, CDR2 FQNNGV.